The clone carrying this T cell receptor (beta chain) was detected a few times. This CDR3 has 14 amino acids. Germline CDR1 SNHLY, CDR2 FYNNEI. V was pared by 1 base and J by 6 bases, with 12 bases between. The data derive from a study of blood T cell repertoires in COVID-19. Study summary: Collection of acute and convalescent COVID-19 samples took place in the United States, Italy and Spain. The cDNA or gDNA used as material had been derived from T cells, B-cell-depleted T cells, or PBMCs.

Methods used by the authors: For nucleated cells, counts were estimated from reference gene primer amplification. Here immunoSEQ multiplex PCR was the method, and the copy in TCRdb shows in-frame clones only, minus some. The DNA was the basis for D and trimming; V, J and clone size are from that table. The profile shows around 100,000 clones, roughly 84% of them singletons. The sequenced sample was peripheral blood. The genes are TRBV2 and TRBJ1-2; D remains ambiguous. The TCR sequence derives from a human donor in a cohort sampled during active COVID-19. The CDR3 loop reads CASSEGRGGDGYTF. For the CDR3, the DNA is TGTGCCAGCAGTGAAGGACGAGGAGGAGATGGCTACACCTTC.